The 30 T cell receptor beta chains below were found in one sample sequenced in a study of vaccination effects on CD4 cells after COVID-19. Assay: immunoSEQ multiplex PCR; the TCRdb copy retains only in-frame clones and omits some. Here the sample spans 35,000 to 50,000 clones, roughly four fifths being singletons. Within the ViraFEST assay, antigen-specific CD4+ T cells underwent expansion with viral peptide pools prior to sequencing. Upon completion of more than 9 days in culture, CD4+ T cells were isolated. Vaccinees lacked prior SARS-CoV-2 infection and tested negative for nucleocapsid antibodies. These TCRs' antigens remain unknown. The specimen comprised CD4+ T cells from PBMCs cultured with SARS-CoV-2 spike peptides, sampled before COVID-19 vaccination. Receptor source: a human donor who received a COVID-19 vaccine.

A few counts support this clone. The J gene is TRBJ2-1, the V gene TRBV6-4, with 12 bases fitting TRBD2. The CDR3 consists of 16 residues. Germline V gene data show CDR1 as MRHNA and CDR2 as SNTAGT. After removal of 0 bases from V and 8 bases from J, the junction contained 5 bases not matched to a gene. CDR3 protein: CASSDSSSGGAHEQFF. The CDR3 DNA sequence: TGTGCCAGCAGTGACTCGTCTAGCGGGGGGGCGCATGAGCAGTTCTTC.

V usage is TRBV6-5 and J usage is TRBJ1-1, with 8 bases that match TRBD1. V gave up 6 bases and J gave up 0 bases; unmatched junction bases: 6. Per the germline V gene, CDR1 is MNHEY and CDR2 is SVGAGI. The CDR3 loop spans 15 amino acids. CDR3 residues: CASRPDRAVNTEAFF. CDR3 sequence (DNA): TGTGCCAGCAGGCCGGACAGGGCCGTGAACACTGAAGCTTTCTTT.

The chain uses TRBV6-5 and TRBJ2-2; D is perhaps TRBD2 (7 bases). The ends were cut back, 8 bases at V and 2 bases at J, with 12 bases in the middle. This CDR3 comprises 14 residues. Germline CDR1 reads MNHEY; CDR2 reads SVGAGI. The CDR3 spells CASGRGRNTGELFF. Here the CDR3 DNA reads TGTGCCAGCGGGCGGGGGCGCAACACCGGGGAGCTGTTTTTT.

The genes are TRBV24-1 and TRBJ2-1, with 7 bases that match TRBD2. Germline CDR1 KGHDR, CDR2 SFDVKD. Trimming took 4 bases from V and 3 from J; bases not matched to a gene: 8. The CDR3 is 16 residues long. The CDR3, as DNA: TGTGCCACCAGTGACCCTGCGACGGGGGGCTACAATGAGCAGTTCTTC. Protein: CATSDPATGGYNEQFF.

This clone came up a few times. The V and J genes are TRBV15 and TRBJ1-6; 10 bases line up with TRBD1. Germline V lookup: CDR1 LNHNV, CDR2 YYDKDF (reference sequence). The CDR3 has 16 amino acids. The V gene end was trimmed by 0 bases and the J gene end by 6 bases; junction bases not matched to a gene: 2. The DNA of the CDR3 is TGTGCCACCAGCAGAGATGGACAGGGGGTTAATTCACCCCTCCACTTT. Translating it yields CATSRDGQGVNSPLHF.

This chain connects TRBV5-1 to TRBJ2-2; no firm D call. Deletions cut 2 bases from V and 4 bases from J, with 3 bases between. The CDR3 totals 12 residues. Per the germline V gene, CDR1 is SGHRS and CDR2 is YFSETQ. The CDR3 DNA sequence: TGCGCCAGCAGCTTCGGCACCGGGGAGCTGTTTTTT. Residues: CASSFGTGELFF. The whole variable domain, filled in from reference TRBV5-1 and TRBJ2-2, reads KAGVTQTPRYLIKTRGQQVTLSCSPISGHRSVSWYQQTPGQGLQFLFEYFSETQRNKGNFPGRFSGRQFSNSRSEMNVSTLELGDSALYLCASSFGTGELFFGEGSRLTVL.

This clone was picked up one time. CDR3 bases: TGTGCCAGCAGCTTAGGGACTAGCGGGGGGTCAGCCAATACGCAGTATTTT. It yields the protein CASSLGTSGGSANTQYF. The chain joins TRBV11-2 to TRBJ2-3, with 14 bases aligning to TRBD2. From germline, CDR1 is SGHAT and CDR2 FQNNGV. The CDR3 is 17 amino acids. J gave up 7 bases and V 1 base, and 7 bases lay outside the gene matches.

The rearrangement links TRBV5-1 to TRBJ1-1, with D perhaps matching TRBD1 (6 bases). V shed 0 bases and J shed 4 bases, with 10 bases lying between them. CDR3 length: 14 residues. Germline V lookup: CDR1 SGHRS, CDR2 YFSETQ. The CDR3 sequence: CASSLGVRGTEAFF. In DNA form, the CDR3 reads TGCGCCAGCAGCTTGGGAGTCAGGGGCACTGAAGCTTTCTTT.

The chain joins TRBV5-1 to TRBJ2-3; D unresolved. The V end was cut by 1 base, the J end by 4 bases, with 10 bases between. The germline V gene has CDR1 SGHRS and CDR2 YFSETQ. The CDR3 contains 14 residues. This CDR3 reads CASSLLKQSDTQYF. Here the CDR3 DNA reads TGCGCCAGCAGCTTGTTAAAACAGTCAGATACGCAGTATTTT.

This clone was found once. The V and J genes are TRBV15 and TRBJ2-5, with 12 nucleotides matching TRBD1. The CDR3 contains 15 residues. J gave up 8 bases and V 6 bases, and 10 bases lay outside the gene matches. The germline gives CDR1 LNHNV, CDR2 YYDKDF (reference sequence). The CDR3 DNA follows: TGTGCCACCAGTGCCGGGACAGGGGGCCTTGGCACCCAGTACTTC. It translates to CATSAGTGGLGTQYF.

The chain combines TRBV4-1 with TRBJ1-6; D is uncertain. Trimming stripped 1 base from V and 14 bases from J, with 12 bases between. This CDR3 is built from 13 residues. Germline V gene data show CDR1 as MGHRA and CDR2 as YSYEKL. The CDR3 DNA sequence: TGCGCCAGCAGCCAAGTAGGTCTCTCGGCCCTCCACTTT. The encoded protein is CASSQVGLSALHF.

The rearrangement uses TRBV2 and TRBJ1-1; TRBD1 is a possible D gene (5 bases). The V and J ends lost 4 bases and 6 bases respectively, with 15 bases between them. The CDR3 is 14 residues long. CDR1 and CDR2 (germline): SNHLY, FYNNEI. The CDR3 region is CASSGGGGGAEAFF. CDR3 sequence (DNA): TGTGCCAGCAGTGGGGGTGGAGGAGGGGCTGAAGCTTTCTTT.

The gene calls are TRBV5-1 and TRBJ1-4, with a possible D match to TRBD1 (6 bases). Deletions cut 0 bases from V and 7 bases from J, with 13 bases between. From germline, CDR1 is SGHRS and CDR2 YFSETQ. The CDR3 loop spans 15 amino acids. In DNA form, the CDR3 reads TGCGCCAGCAGCTTGGCCCCAGGGGCGCGTGAAAAACTGTTTTTT. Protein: CASSLAPGAREKLFF.

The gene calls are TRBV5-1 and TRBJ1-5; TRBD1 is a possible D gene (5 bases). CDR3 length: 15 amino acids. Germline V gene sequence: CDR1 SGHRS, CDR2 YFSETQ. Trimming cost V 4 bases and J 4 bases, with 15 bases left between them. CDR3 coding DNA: TGCGCCAGCAGCCCGGGGACTGGGGGGAATCAGCCCCAGCATTTT. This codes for CASSPGTGGNQPQHF.

The CDR3 DNA follows: TGTGCCAGCAGTTACTCTTTCACAGGGGGCACTGAAGCTTTCTTT. It yields the protein CASSYSFTGGTEAFF. This rearrangement joins TRBV6-5 to TRBJ1-1; 8 bases are a match to TRBD1. The CDR3 covers 15 residues. V dropped 0 bases and J dropped 4; count of bases not matched to a gene: 4. CDR1 and CDR2 from the germline V gene are MNHEY and SVGAGI.

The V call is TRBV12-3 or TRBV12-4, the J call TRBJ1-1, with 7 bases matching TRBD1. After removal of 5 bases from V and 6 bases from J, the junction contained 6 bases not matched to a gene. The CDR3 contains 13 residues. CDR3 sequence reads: CASSVQGFAEAFF. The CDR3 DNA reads TGTGCCAGCAGTGTACAGGGGTTCGCTGAAGCTTTCTTT.

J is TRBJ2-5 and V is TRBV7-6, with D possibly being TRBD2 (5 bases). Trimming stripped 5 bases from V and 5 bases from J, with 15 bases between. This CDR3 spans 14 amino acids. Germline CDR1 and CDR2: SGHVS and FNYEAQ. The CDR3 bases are TGTGCCAGCAGCGTTAGCGTCACAACGGAGACCCAGTACTTC. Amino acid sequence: CASSVSVTTETQYF.

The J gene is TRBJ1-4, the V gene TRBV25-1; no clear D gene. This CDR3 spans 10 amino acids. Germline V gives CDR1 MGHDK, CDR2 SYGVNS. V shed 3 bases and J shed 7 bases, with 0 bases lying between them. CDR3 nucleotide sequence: TGTGCCAGCAGTGATGAAAAACTGTTTTTT. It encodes CASSDEKLFF. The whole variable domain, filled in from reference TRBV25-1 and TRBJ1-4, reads EADIYQTPRYLVIGTGKKITLECSQTMGHDKMYWYQQDPGMELHLIHYSYGVNSTEKGDLSSESTVSRIRTEHFPLTLESARPSHTSQYLCASSDEKLFFGSGTQLSVL.

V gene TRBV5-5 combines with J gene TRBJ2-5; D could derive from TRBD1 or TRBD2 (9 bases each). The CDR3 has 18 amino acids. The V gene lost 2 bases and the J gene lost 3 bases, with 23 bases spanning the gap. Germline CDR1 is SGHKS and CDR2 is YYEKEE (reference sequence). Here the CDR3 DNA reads TGTGCCAGCAGCTTAGGAAGTACAGGGGGCGGGAGGGAAGAGACCCAGTACTTC. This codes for CASSLGSTGGGREETQYF.

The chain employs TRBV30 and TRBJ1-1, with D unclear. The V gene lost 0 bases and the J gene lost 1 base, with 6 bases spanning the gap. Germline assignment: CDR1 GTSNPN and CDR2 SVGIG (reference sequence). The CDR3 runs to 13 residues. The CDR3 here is CAWSVSQNTEAFF. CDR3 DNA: TGTGCCTGGAGTGTAAGTCAGAACACTGAAGCTTTCTTT.

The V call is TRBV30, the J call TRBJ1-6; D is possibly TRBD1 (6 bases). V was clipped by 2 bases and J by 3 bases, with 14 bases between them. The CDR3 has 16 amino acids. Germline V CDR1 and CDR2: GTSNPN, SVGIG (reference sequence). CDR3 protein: CAWSFRTGIYNSPLHF. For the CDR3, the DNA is TGTGCCTGGAGTTTCCGAACAGGGATCTATAATTCACCCCTCCACTTT.

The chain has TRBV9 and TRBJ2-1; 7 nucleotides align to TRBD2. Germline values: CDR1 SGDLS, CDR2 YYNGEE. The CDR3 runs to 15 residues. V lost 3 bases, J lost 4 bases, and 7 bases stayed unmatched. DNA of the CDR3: TGTGCCAGCAGCGCCGATTTGCGGGGGTACAATGAGCAGTTCTTC. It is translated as CASSADLRGYNEQFF.

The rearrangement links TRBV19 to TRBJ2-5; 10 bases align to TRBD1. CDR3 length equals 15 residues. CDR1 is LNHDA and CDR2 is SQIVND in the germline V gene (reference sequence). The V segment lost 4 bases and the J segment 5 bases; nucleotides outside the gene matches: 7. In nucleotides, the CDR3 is TGTGCCAGTAGTACACCGGGACAGGGGTGGGAGACCCAGTACTTC. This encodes CASSTPGQGWETQYF. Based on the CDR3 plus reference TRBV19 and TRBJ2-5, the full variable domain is DGGITQSPKYLFRKEGQNVTLSCEQNLNHDAMYWYRQDPGQGLRLIYYSQIVNDFQKGDIAEGYSVSREKKESFPLTVTSAQKNPTAFYLCASSTPGQGWETQYFGPGTRLLVL.

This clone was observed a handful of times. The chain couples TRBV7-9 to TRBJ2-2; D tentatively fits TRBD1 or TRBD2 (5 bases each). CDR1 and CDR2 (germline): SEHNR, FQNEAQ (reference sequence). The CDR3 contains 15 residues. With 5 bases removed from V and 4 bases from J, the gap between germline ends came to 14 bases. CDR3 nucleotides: TGTGCCAGCAGCCCCCGAGGGGTACCCACCGGGGAGCTGTTTTTT. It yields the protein CASSPRGVPTGELFF.

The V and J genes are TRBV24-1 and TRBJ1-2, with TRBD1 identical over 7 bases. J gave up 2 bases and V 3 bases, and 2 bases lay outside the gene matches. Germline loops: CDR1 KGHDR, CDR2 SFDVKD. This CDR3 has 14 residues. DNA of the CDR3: TGTGCCACCAGTGATCCGGGACAGAACTATGGCTACACCTTC. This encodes CATSDPGQNYGYTF.

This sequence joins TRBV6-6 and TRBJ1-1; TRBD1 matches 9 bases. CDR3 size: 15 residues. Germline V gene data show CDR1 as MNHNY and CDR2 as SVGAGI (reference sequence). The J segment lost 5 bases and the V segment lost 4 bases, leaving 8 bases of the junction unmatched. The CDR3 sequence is CASSSLGQGRTEAFF. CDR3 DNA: TGTGCCAGCAGTTCCCTAGGACAGGGGAGGACTGAAGCTTTCTTT.

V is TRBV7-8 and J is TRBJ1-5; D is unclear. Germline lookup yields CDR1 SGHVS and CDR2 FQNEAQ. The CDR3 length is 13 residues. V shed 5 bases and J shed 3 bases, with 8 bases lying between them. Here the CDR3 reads CASSVRANQPQHF. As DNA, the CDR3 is TGTGCCAGCAGCGTTAGGGCCAATCAGCCCCAGCATTTT.

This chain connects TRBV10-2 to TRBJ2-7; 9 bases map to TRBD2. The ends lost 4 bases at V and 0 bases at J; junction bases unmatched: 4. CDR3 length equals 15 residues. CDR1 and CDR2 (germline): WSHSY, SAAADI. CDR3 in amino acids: CASSVREGSSYEQYV. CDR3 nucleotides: TGCGCCAGCAGTGTGCGGGAGGGAAGCTCCTACGAGCAGTACGTC.

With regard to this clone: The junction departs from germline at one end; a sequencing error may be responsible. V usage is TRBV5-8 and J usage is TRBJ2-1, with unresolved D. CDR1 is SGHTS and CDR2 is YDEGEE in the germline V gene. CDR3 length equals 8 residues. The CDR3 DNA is TGTGCCAGCAGCCGATACGTCTTC. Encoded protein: CASSRYVF.

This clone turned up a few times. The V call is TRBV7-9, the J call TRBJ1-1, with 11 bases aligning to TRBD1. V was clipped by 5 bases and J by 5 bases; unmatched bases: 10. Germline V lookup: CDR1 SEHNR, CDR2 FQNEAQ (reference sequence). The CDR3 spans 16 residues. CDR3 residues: CASSRTGTGGRTEAFF. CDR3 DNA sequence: TGTGCCAGCAGCCGGACCGGGACAGGGGGAAGAACTGAAGCTTTCTTT.